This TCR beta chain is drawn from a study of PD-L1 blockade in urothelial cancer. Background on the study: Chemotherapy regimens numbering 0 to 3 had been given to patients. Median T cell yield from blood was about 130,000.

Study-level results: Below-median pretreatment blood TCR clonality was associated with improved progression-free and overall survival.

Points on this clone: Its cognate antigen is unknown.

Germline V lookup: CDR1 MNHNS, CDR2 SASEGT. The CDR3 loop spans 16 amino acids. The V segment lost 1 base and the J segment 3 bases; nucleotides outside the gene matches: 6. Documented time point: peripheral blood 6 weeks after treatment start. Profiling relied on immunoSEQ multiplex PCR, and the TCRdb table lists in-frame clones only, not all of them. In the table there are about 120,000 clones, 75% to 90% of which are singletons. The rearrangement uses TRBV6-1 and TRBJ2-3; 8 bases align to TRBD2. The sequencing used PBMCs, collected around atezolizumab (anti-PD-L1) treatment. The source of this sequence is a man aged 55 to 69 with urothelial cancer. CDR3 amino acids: CASSEVGGTRTDTQYF. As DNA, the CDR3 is TGTGCCAGCAGTGAAGTAGGGGGGACTAGAACAGATACGCAGTATTTT.